This T cell receptor beta chain was identified during a study of blood T cell repertoires in COVID-19 (dated by TCRdb to 2019 to 2021). Broadly, across the study: The collaborator samples originated in the United States, Italy and Spain and spanned the acute and convalescent phases of COVID-19. The samples were drawn from two sources: the first 160 participants of the ongoing ImmuneRACE study, and fewer than 1,500 subjects contributed by 6 global collaborators. The prospective study material was composed of cDNA or gDNA derived from T cells, B-cell-depleted T cells, or PBMCs. Deeply sampled blood TCRbeta repertoires from subjects exposed to, actively infected with, or recovered from COVID-19 were included in the dataset. Where available, HLA class I and class II types were taken from metadata supplied by the sample provider and were not determined by assay-based typing. A de-identified subject ID, COVID-19 status, age in years and sex were almost always included in the sample metadata. The repertoires were made available in a free public database intended to serve as a resource for research on the immune response to SARS-CoV-2.

TCRbeta CDR3 regions were amplified from genomic DNA using the immunoSEQ Assay, a bias-controlled multiplex PCR. The authors' pipeline ran thus. The number of nucleated cells in each sample was estimated from the amplification of reference gene primers within the assay. To quantify the absolute abundance of each unique TCRbeta CDR3 rearrangement, sequence reads were collapsed and filtered. For each sample, productive Simpson clonality was calculated as the square root of Simpson's diversity index over productive rearrangements. TCRdb took over this immuneACCESS table, retaining in-frame rearrangements with V and J assigned. Such tables are incomplete; in checked studies, under half of the missing clones stem from an unresolved V gene, and the remainder is unexplained. V and J calls and clone size are copied from that table; D and trimming were computed from the DNA. The sample profile shows some 120,000 clones; 75% to 90% of them were found once. Jointly, the top ten make up less than 2% of the sample.

From V the trimming removes 2 bases and from J it removes 1 base, while the gene matches leave 2 bases of the junction unaccounted for. The germline V gene (reference sequence) specifies SGHKS as CDR1 and YYEKEE as CDR2. The CDR3 goes from the cysteine to the phenylalanine over 14 residues. Just CDR3 DNA is preserved here, 42 bases in frame from base 1. The full study reports these points: Clinical and demographic metadata were provided uncurated, with the amount varying by source and participant.

Comments on this clone: Its antigen remains undetermined. Base qualities are not recorded, but no much larger clone differs from it by a single base.

Each collaborating institution followed its own protocols to collect whole blood in K2EDTA tubes. For TCRbeta analysis, collaborator samples were shipped as frozen whole blood, as isolated PBMCs, or as DNA extracted from either sample type. This chain joins TRBV5-5 to TRBJ1-1; 7 middle bases align to TRBD1. The specimen was peripheral blood. This sequence was found in a man between 65 and 80 years old with acute or convalescent COVID-19. The nucleotides are TGTGCCAGCAGCTTCTACAGGGGGAACACTGAAGCTTTCTTT. Its coded protein is CASSFYRGNTEAFF.